The source of this T cell receptor (beta chain) is a study of blood T cell repertoires in COVID-19. The overall study: Donors in the United States, Italy and Spain gave samples during acute or convalescent COVID-19. The analysed material was cDNA or gDNA that came from T cells, B-cell-depleted T cells, or PBMCs.

As handled by the study authors: Reference gene primer amplification gave nucleated cell count estimates. Sequencing used immunoSEQ multiplex PCR; TCRdb keeps in-frame clones, though not all of them. The V and J calls and clone size come from that table; D and trimming were worked out from the DNA. The data contain tens of thousands of clones, roughly 85% of them singletons. J was trimmed by 0 bases and V by 6 bases; bases with no gene match: 11. The CDR3 runs 17 residues. The germline V gene encodes CDR1 SNHLY and CDR2 FYNNEI. This receptor was taken from a man in his 60s with active or convalescent COVID-19. The chain joins TRBV2 to TRBJ2-1; TRBD2 matches 7 bases. Source material: peripheral blood. CDR3 loop: CASRDSAGVSSYNEQFF. The CDR3 DNA follows: TGTGCCAGCAGGGACTCCGCGGGGGTTAGCTCCTACAATGAGCAGTTCTTC.